This TCR beta chain was captured by sequencing in a study of blood T cells in healthy people across ages. V lost 1 base to trimming and J lost 12 bases, with 15 bases between them. CDR3 length: 13 amino acids. Germline values: CDR1 SGHAT, CDR2 FQNNGV. The second PCR ran roughly 7 to 12 cycles with a sample-barcoded 5' primer and J-beta primers. One entry per CDR3 protein, called by TCRdb with MiXCR from the 5' RACE reads. The data hold roughly 500,000 distinct CDR3 sequences, with approximately 30% observed a single time. This clonotype was recorded a few times. The clonotype was recovered from a woman between 65 and 79 years old in good health. The chain carries TRBV11-2 and TRBJ1-2; perhaps TRBD1 as D (5 bases). Source material: blood. The CDR3 DNA is TGTGCCAGCAGCTTAGGTGTAGGGGATCGAAACACCTTC. It is translated as CASSLGVGDRNTF. Using reference TRBV11-2 and TRBJ1-2 for the parts outside the CDR3, the full variable domain is EAGVAQSPRYKIIEKRQSVAFWCNPISGHATLYWYQQILGQGPKLLIQFQNNGVVDDSQLPKDRFSAERLKGVDSTLKIQPAKLEDSAVYLCASSLGVGDRNTFGSGTRLTVV.